The 25 T cell receptor beta chains below were found in one sample sequenced in a study of identical twins. Via MiXCR, TCRdb re-called the 5' RACE reads, giving one row per CDR3 protein. The sample lists 200,000 to 250,000 distinct CDR3 sequences, around 8.1% occurring once. These data also formed part of another study, on yellow fever vaccine responses in identical twins.

Sequencing was performed on memory (CD45RO+) T cells sorted from blood. The receptor set was obtained from a woman younger than 35 in good health.

This clonotype was detected ten times or more. The rearrangement links TRBV24-1 to TRBJ1-5, with D possibly TRBD1 on 6 matching bases. Trimming cost V 4 bases and J 10 bases, with 16 bases left between them. Germline CDR1 is KGHDR and CDR2 is SFDVKD. The CDR3 is 14 amino acids. The CDR3 loop is CATSDPKQGKPQHF. In DNA, the CDR3 is TGTGCCACCAGTGACCCGAAACAGGGCAAACCCCAGCATTTT.

The chain links TRBV4-2 to TRBJ1-4; the match to TRBD1 covers 8 bases. The V segment lost 0 bases and the J segment 6 bases; nucleotides outside the gene matches: 6. The CDR3 extends over 16 amino acids. CDR1 is LGHNA and CDR2 is YNFKEQ in the germline V gene. DNA of the CDR3: TGTGCCAGCAGCCAAGAATATGGACAGGGCTATGAAAAACTGTTTTTT. Amino acids: CASSQEYGQGYEKLFF.

This clonotype has a handful of counts. The rearrangement uses TRBV18 and TRBJ2-5, with a possible D match to TRBD1 (6 bases). CDR1 is KGHSH and CDR2 is LQKENI in the germline V gene. CDR3 length equals 14 residues. Trimming took off 5 bases at V and 4 bases at J, with 14 bases between the two ends. As DNA, the CDR3 is TGTGCCAGCTCAACTTACAGGGATACAGAGACCCAGTACTTC. As protein: CASSTYRDTETQYF.

This clonotype occurred many times. The rearrangement joins TRBV3-1 to TRBJ1-2, with D possibly TRBD1 on 5 matching bases. Trimming pared 4 bases from V and 7 bases from J, leaving 10 bases between. Germline CDR1 reads LGHDT; CDR2 reads YNNKEL (reference sequence). This CDR3 spans 12 amino acids. In nucleotides, the CDR3 is TGTGCCAGCAGCCCAGGGCGCGGTGGCTACACCTTC. This gives the protein CASSPGRGGYTF.

The rearrangement links TRBV2 to TRBJ1-5, with D possibly TRBD1 on 5 matching bases. V was shortened by 4 bases and J by 1 base, with 11 bases between the two germline ends. The CDR3 loop spans 15 amino acids. The germline V gene has CDR1 SNHLY and CDR2 FYNNEI. The DNA of the CDR3 is TGTGCCAGCAGTGTAAGGGGTGTGAGCAATCAGCCCCAGCATTTT. Amino acids: CASSVRGVSNQPQHF.

V and J are TRBV20-1 and TRBJ2-5; TRBD1 aligns across 7 bases. Germline values: CDR1 DFQATT, CDR2 SNEGSKA (reference sequence). The CDR3 sequence is 13 residues long. CDR3 nucleotide sequence: TGCAGAGCTTTCTGGACAGGTCGGGAGACCCAGTACTTC. It yields the protein CRAFWTGRETQYF.

The chain has TRBV20-1 and TRBJ1-6; D may be TRBD1 (5 bases). In germline, CDR1 is DFQATT, CDR2 SNEGSKA (reference sequence). Trimming took off 2 bases at V and 5 bases at J, with 16 bases between the two ends. The CDR3 has 16 amino acids. The CDR3 is CSARRAEGSDNSPLHF. In nucleotides, the CDR3 is TGCAGTGCTAGACGCGCGGAGGGGTCGGATAATTCACCCCTCCACTTT.

This clonotype was counted ten times or more. The V gene is TRBV14, the J gene TRBJ2-3, with D perhaps TRBD1 (6 bases). The CDR3 runs 18 residues. Trimming stripped 4 bases from V and 0 bases from J, with 20 bases between. Per germline, CDR1 SGHDN and CDR2 FVKESK. The DNA for the CDR3 is TGTGCCAGCAGCCCCTTCGGGTCTGGACAGCTCAGCACAGATACGCAGTATTTT. The encoded protein is CASSPFGSGQLSTDTQYF.

This clonotype was observed a handful of times. The chain employs TRBV5-6 and TRBJ2-5; 12 nucleotides align to TRBD2. V was pared by 4 bases and J by 1 base, with 11 bases of the junction left unmatched. Per the germline V gene, CDR1 is SGHDT and CDR2 is YYEEEE. The length of the CDR3 is 18 residues. The CDR3 sequence: CASSVTGASGRAQETQYF. The CDR3, as DNA: TGTGCCAGCAGCGTAACGGGGGCTAGCGGGAGGGCCCAAGAGACCCAGTACTTC.

In the case of this clonotype: A single base separates this from a much larger clone, so it may be a read error. The CDR3 DNA follows: TGTGCCAGCAATACAAAGAATGAGCAGTTCTTC. This translates into CASNTKNEQFF. The chain combines TRBV12-3 or TRBV12-4 with TRBJ2-1; D unresolved. V was cut by 7 bases and J by 7 bases, with 8 bases left in between. The CDR3 is 11 residues long.

In this sample, this clonotype turned up many times. The chain uses TRBV27 and TRBJ1-1; TRBD1 might be the D (6 bases). V was shortened by 4 bases and J by 8 bases, with 14 bases between the two germline ends. Germline loops: CDR1 MNHEY, CDR2 SMNVEV (reference sequence). The CDR3 is 13 amino acids. Written as DNA, the CDR3 is TGTGCCAGCAGTTACAAGACAGGTCTAGAAGCTTTCTTT. Protein sequence: CASSYKTGLEAFF.

Many counts were recorded for this clonotype. The V call is TRBV9, the J call TRBJ2-3; D gene ambiguous. V was cut by 0 bases and J by 3 bases, with 14 bases left in between. This CDR3 spans 16 amino acids. Germline-derived CDR1 and CDR2 are SGDLS and YYNGEE. The CDR3 reads CASSVGNGYGTDTQYF. DNA of the CDR3: TGTGCCAGCAGCGTAGGTAACGGGTACGGAACAGATACGCAGTATTTT. Drawing the rest from reference TRBV9 and TRBJ2-3, the complete variable domain is DSGVTQTPKHLITATGQRVTLRCSPRSGDLSVYWYQQSLDQGLQFLIQYYNGEERAKGNILERFSAQQFPDLHSELNLSSLELGDSALYFCASSVGNGYGTDTQYFGPGTRLTVL.

This clonotype has more than one count but fewer than ten. The gene calls are TRBV5-6 and TRBJ2-1; 9 bases line up with TRBD1. The junction had 10 bases not matched to a gene; V was cut back by 2 bases and J by 10 bases. The CDR3 sequence is 15 residues long. The germline V gene encodes CDR1 SGHDT and CDR2 YYEEEE. DNA of the CDR3: TGTGCCAGCAGCTTAGACAGGACAGGGGATGACGAGCAGTTCTTC. Its protein product is CASSLDRTGDDEQFF. Full variable domain (outside the CDR3, taken from reference TRBV5-6 and TRBJ2-1): DAGVTQSPTHLIKTRGQQVTLRCSPKSGHDTVSWYQQALGQGPQFIFQYYEEEERQRGNFPDRFSGHQFPNYSSELNVNALLLGDSALYLCASSLDRTGDDEQFFGPGTRLTVL.

The chain has TRBV29-1 and TRBJ2-7, with no clear D. This CDR3 is built from 11 residues. The ends were cut back, 6 bases at V and 4 bases at J, with 10 bases in the middle. Per germline, CDR1 SQVTM and CDR2 ANQGSEA. CDR3 loop: CSVATSYEQYF. CDR3 nucleotide sequence: TGCAGCGTGGCGACAAGTTACGAGCAGTACTTC.

The chain uses TRBV5-6 and TRBJ2-6; 10 nucleotides agree with TRBD2. With 0 bases clipped from V and 4 bases from J, the junction kept 10 bases outside the gene matches. The germline V gene encodes CDR1 SGHDT and CDR2 YYEEEE. The CDR3 sequence is 19 residues long. The CDR3 nucleotides are TGTGCCAGCAGCTTGGCGGCTAGCGGGAGAAGGACGGGGGCCAACGTCCTGACTTTC. Protein: CASSLAASGRRTGANVLTF. Together with reference TRBV5-6 and TRBJ2-6, the CDR3 gives the full variable domain: DAGVTQSPTHLIKTRGQQVTLRCSPKSGHDTVSWYQQALGQGPQFIFQYYEEEERQRGNFPDRFSGHQFPNYSSELNVNALLLGDSALYLCASSLAASGRRTGANVLTFGAGSRLTVL.

This clonotype was seen a few times. The rearrangement joins TRBV20-1 to TRBJ2-7; D is unclear. The CDR3 spans 13 residues. Germline values: CDR1 DFQATT, CDR2 SNEGSKA (reference sequence). Trimming took 1 base from V and 7 from J, leaving 14 bases between them. CDR3 residues: CSARAPGVSEQYF. The CDR3, as DNA: TGCAGTGCTAGAGCTCCGGGCGTCTCGGAGCAGTACTTC.

This clonotype was seen repeatedly, ten times or more. An end of the junction does not agree with germline; a read error may underlie this. This chain links TRBV5-6 with TRBJ2-3; D is perhaps TRBD2 (5 bases). Germline-derived CDR1 and CDR2 are SGHDT and YYEEEE. The CDR3 length is 13 residues. The CDR3 loop is CASSFPSTDTQYF. CDR3 in DNA: TGTGCCAGCAGCTTTCCTAGCACGGATACGCAGTATTTT. The full variable domain, completed using reference TRBV5-6 and TRBJ2-3, is DAGVTQSPTHLIKTRGQQVTLRCSPKSGHDTVSWYQQALGQGPQFIFQYYEEEERQRGNFPDRFSGHQFPNYSSELNVNALLLGDSALYLCASSFPSTDTQYFGPGTRLTVL.

This clonotype was counted many times. The genes are TRBV12-3 or TRBV12-4 and TRBJ2-3; TRBD2 aligns across 8 bases. Trimming took 3 bases from V and 8 from J; bases not matched to a gene: 10. The CDR3 sequence is 15 residues long. This CDR3 reads CASSLHEAGDGTQYF. CDR3 bases: TGTGCCAGCAGTTTGCACGAAGCGGGAGACGGTACGCAGTATTTT.

This clonotype was counted many times. The genes are TRBV20-1 and TRBJ1-5; 10 nucleotides align to TRBD1. CDR1 is DFQATT, CDR2 SNEGSKA, per germline (reference sequence). Trimming removed 4 bases from V and 5 bases from J; junction bases left unmatched: 8. This CDR3 has 15 residues. CDR3 sequence reads: CSANRQGAKYQPQHF. The CDR3 nucleotides read TGCAGTGCTAATCGACAGGGGGCGAAATATCAGCCCCAGCATTTT.

Ten or more counts support this clonotype. The rearrangement links TRBV5-6 to TRBJ2-2; no clear D gene. Germline-derived CDR1 and CDR2 are SGHDT and YYEEEE. The CDR3 is 15 amino acids. V was cut by 0 bases and J by 4 bases, with 10 bases left in between. The CDR3 bases are TGTGCCAGCAGCTTGGTAGTCTCAGGCACCGGGGAGCTGTTTTTT. It specifies CASSLVVSGTGELFF.

This clonotype was seen many times. The chain is built from TRBV2 and TRBJ1-5, with TRBD1 as a possible D gene (5 bases). Germline CDR1 is SNHLY and CDR2 is FYNNEI. Trimming removed 6 bases at V and 4 bases at J, with 10 bases between. This CDR3 has 13 amino acids. The DNA of the CDR3 is TGTGCCAGCAGCCGGGACGAGAATCAGCCCCAGCATTTT. Translation gives CASSRDENQPQHF.

There are many counts of this clonotype. The rearrangement links TRBV4-2 to TRBJ1-6; D gene unclear. CDR3 length: 13 amino acids. The V gene lost 8 bases and the J gene lost 8 bases, with 13 bases spanning the gap. In germline, CDR1 is LGHNA, CDR2 YNFKEQ. The CDR3 DNA reads as TGTGCCAGCCGAGCGGGCCAAGATTCACCCCTCCACTTT. Translating gives CASRAGQDSPLHF.

This clonotype was recorded many times. The genes are TRBV20-1 and TRBJ2-7; TRBD2 might be the D (6 bases). The germline CDR1 and CDR2 sequences are DFQATT and SNEGSKA (reference sequence). The CDR3 has 14 amino acids. Trimming took 3 bases from V and 5 from J, leaving 17 bases between them. CDR3 region: CSASITGVNNEQYF. For the CDR3, the DNA is TGCAGTGCTAGCATAACGGGAGTTAATAACGAGCAGTACTTC.

In this sample, this clonotype turned up many times. V usage is TRBV5-1 and J usage is TRBJ2-7, with D perhaps being TRBD1 or TRBD2 (6 bases each). CDR1 is SGHRS, CDR2 YFSETQ, per germline. V lost 4 bases to trimming and J lost 4 bases, with 27 bases between them. There are 18 residues in the CDR3. The CDR3 protein is CASSPQTGGVSYRYEQYF. CDR3 nucleotide sequence: TGCGCCAGCAGCCCTCAGACAGGAGGGGTCTCCTACCGTTACGAGCAGTACTTC.

The table lists this clonotype with many counts. The J gene is TRBJ2-7, the V gene TRBV20-1, with D possibly TRBD1 on 6 matching bases. The V gene lost 3 bases and the J gene lost 7 bases, with 16 bases spanning the gap. Germline assignment: CDR1 DFQATT and CDR2 SNEGSKA (reference sequence). The CDR3 runs 13 residues. The CDR3 is CSARGDILGEQYF. The CDR3 DNA reads TGCAGTGCTAGGGGGGACATCCTGGGGGAGCAGTACTTC.